This T cell receptor beta chain was observed in a study of blood T cell repertoires in COVID-19. Overall study: Specimens from acute and convalescent COVID-19 originated in the United States, Italy and Spain. In each case, the material was cDNA or gDNA derived from T cells, B-cell-depleted T cells, or PBMCs.

The CDR3 sequence is 12 residues long. Trimming left V 4 bases short and J 13 bases short, with 17 bases between. CDR1 SGHTS and CDR2 YDEGEE come from the germline V gene. In the authors' methods: Scientists estimated how many nucleated cells there were by amplifying reference gene primers. Sequencing used immunoSEQ multiplex PCR; TCRdb keeps in-frame clones, though not all of them. The V and J calls and the clone size are those of that table, but D and trimming were determined from the DNA. Of some 50,000 clones in the sample, around 87% were seen once. The chain combines TRBV5-8 with TRBJ1-1, with D tentatively TRBD1 (5 bases). Sequenced sample: peripheral blood. The clonotype originates from a man aged 50 or older with acute or convalescent COVID-19. CDR3 sequence reads: CASSPGFERGFF. In DNA form, the CDR3 reads TGTGCCAGCAGCCCAGGGTTTGAGCGTGGTTTCTTT.